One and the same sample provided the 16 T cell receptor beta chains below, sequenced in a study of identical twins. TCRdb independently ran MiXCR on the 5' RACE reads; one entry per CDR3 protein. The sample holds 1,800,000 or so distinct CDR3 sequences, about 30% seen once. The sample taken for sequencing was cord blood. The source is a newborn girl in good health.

DNA for the CDR3: TGCGCCAGCAGCCCGACAGGCTGTGAGCAGTACTTC. This encodes CASSPTGCEQYF. The chain employs TRBV5-1 and TRBJ2-5; D may be TRBD1 (6 bases). CDR1 and CDR2 (germline): SGHRS, YFSETQ. The length of the CDR3 is 12 residues. Trimming took 4 bases from V and 11 from J, leaving 15 bases between them.

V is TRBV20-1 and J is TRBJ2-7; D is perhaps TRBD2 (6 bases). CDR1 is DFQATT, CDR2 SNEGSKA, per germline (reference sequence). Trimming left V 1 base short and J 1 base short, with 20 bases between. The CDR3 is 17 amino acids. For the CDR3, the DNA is TGCAGTGCTAGAGGTGAGGGCTGGGGGGAGAAGTCCTACGAGCAGTACTTC. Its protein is CSARGEGWGEKSYEQYF.

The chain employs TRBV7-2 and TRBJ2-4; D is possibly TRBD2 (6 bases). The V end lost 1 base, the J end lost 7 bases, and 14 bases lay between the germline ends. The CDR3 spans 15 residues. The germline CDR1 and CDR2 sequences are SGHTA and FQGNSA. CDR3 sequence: CASSLVVGGRNIQYF. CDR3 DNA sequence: TGTGCCAGCAGCTTAGTGGTGGGAGGCCGGAACATTCAGTACTTC.

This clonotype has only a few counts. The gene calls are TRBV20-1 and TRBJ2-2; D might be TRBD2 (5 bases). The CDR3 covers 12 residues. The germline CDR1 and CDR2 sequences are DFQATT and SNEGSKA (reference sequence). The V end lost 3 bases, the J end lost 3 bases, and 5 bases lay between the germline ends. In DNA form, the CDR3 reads TGCAGTGCTAGCGGGGACACCGGGGAGCTGTTTTTT. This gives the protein CSASGDTGELFF.

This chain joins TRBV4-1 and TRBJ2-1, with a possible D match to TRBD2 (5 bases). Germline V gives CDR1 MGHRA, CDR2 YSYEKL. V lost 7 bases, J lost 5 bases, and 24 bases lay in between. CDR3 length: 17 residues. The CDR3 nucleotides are TGCGCCAGCATCCGTATTCCCCCAGCGGATTCCAACAATGAGCAGTTCTTC. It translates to CASIRIPPADSNNEQFF.

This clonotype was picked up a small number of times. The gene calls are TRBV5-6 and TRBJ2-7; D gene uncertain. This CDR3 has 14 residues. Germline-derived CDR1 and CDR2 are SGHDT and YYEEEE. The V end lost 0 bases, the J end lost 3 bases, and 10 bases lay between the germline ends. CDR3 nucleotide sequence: TGTGCCAGCAGCTTGGTGGAAGGGTTCTACGAGCAGTACTTC. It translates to CASSLVEGFYEQYF.

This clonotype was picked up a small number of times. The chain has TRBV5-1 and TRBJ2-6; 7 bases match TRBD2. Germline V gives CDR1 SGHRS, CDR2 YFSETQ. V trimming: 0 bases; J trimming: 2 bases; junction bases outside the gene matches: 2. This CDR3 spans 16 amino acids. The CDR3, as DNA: TGCGCCAGCAGCTTGGCCGCGGGGGCTGGGGCCAACGTCCTGACTTTC. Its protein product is CASSLAAGAGANVLTF.

The CDR3 loop reads CSAEAGVGTDTQYF. CDR3 coding DNA: TGCAGTGCTGAAGCGGGAGTGGGCACAGATACGCAGTATTTT. The chain is built from TRBV20-1 and TRBJ2-3, with 8 bases lining up with TRBD2. From germline, CDR1 is DFQATT and CDR2 SNEGSKA (reference sequence). CDR3 length: 14 amino acids. The V segment lost 5 bases and the J segment 1 base; nucleotides outside the gene matches: 5.

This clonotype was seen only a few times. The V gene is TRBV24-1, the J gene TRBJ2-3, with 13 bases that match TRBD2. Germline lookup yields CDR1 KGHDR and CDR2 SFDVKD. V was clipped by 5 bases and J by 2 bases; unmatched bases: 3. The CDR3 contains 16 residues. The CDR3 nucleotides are TGTGCCACCAGTGGACTAGCGGGAGGTTCCACAGATACGCAGTATTTT. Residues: CATSGLAGGSTDTQYF.

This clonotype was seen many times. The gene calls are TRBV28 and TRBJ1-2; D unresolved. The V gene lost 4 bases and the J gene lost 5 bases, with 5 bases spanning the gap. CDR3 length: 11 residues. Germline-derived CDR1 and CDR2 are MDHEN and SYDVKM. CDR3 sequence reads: CASSSPYGYTF. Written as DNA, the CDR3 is TGTGCCAGCAGTTCACCGTATGGCTACACCTTC.

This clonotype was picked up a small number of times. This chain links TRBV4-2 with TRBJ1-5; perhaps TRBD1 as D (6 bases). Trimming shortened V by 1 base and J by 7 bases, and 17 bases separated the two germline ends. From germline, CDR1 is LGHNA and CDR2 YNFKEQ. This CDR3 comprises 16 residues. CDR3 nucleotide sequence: TGTGCCAGCAGCCAAGTTCACACAGGGTTAGGGCAGCCCCAGCATTTT. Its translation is CASSQVHTGLGQPQHF.

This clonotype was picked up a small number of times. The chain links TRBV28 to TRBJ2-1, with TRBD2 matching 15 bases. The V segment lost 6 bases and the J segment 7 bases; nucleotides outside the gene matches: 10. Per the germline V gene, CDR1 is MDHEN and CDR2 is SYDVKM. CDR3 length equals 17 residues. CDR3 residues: CASSLLPGTSGGNEQFF. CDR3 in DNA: TGTGCCAGCAGCCTTCTCCCCGGGACTAGCGGGGGGAATGAGCAGTTCTTC.

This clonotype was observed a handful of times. The CDR3 bases are TGTGCCAGCCTCCGGGACAATAGCAATCAGCCCCAGCATTTT. Translated, it gives CASLRDNSNQPQHF. The chain is built from TRBV21-1 and TRBJ1-5; the DNA was not compared with TRBD1, the D call given in the table. TRBV21-1 is reported as a pseudogene. The CDR3 consists of 14 residues.

The CDR3 loop reads CASSLVARAETQYF. CDR3 DNA sequence: TGTGCCAGCAGCTTAGTAGCCAGGGCTGAGACCCAGTACTTC. The genes are TRBV11-2 and TRBJ2-5; TRBD1 might be the D (5 bases). This CDR3 is built from 14 residues. Germline V lookup: CDR1 SGHAT, CDR2 FQNNGV. V gave up 1 base and J gave up 5 bases, with 11 bases separating them. Drawing the rest from reference TRBV11-2 and TRBJ2-5, the complete variable domain is EAGVAQSPRYKIIEKRQSVAFWCNPISGHATLYWYQQILGQGPKLLIQFQNNGVVDDSQLPKDRFSAERLKGVDSTLKIQPAKLEDSAVYLCASSLVARAETQYFGPGTRLLVL.

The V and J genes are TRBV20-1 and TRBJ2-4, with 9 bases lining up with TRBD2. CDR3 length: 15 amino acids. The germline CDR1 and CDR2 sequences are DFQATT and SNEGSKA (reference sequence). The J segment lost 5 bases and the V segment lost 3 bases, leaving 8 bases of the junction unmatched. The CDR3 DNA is TGCAGTGCTAGGGACGCGACTAGCGGTCAAAACATTCAGTACTTC. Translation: CSARDATSGQNIQYF.

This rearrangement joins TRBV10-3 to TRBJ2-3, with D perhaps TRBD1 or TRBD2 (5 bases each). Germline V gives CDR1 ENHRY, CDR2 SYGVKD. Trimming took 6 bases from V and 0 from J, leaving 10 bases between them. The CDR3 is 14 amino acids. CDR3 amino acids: CAIRHGASTDTQYF. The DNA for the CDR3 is TGTGCCATCAGGCACGGGGCAAGCACAGATACGCAGTATTTT.